This T cell receptor (beta chain) was obtained from a study of human T cells and chemical hapten exposure. The germline V gene has CDR1 DFQATT and CDR2 SNEGSKA (reference sequence). The CDR3 runs 12 residues. TCRdb re-called the RACE reads through MiXCR, storing one row per CDR3 protein. The sample shows 40,000 or so distinct CDR3 sequences, about 10% of them seen only once. The time point here: pre-sensitization, week 0. Treatment meaning: therapeutic diphenylcyclopropenone sensitization with weekly scalp DPC. The study drew its donors from alopecia patients who were 18 to 70 years old and suitable for DPC. RNA extraction used unfractionated whole blood as the source of total RNA.

The receptor's source is a man aged 25-45 years with alopecia areata. Some clones in this sample may be carry-over from other donors' samples. The gene calls are TRBV20-1 and TRBJ1-1; TRBD1 matches at 7 bases. Here the sequenced sample was whole blood, taken in connection with sensitization to the hapten diphenylcyclopropenone (DPC). The CDR3 sequence: CSILTGWTEAFF. CDR3 nucleotide sequence: TGCAGCATCTTGACAGGGTGGACTGAAGCTTTCTTT.